The entry below gives a single T cell receptor beta chain sequence along with its context. Its cognate antigen is unknown. The time point denotes: persistent/refractory GD, antithyroid drugs over 5 years with positive TRAb. PBMC-extracted RNA yielded the TCR library. To make TCR beta libraries, researchers used iRepertoire HTBI primers and Arm-PCR of CDR3 regions. TCRdb recomputed calls from the multiplex PCR reads with MiXCR, one row per CDR3 protein. The data contain around 460,000 distinct CDR3 sequences, roughly 23% of them singletons. This sample was taken from a study of regulatory T cells in long-lasting Graves disease. V gave up 1 base and J gave up 5 bases, with 9 bases separating them. This CDR3 is 14 amino acids long. Whole-study results and caveats: More public clonotypes were shared by persistent patients (around 2,800) than by new patients (roughly 930). Persistent-disease Graves' patients showed less TCR diversity than new cases.

V usage is TRBV12-3 or TRBV12-4 and J usage is TRBJ1-3; tentatively, D is TRBD1 (5 bases). Material: peripheral blood mononuclear cells (PBMCs), obtained when the disease was refractory, from a patient treated with antithyroid drugs. This TCR was sampled from a female donor with Graves disease. In nucleotides, the CDR3 is TGTGCCAGCAGTTTAGACAGGTCTAGAAACACCATATATTTT. Protein sequence: CASSLDRSRNTIYF.